Listed here is a single TCR beta chain. Profiled with immunoSEQ multiplex PCR; TCRdb holds only in-frame clones, not every one. The table records 12,000 or so clones, about 76% of them present only once. The data were obtained in a study of tumor-infiltrating lymphocytes in localized non-small cell lung cancer. This clonotype was sampled from a human donor with non-small cell lung cancer. Sequences were obtained from uninvolved lung tissue not adjacent to the tumor.

DNA for the CDR3: TGTGCCAGCAGCGCCACAACAGCGAACACTGAAGCTTTCTTT. Protein: CASSATTANTEAFF. This chain connects TRBV9 to TRBJ1-1; D not certain. The V end was cut by 3 bases, the J end by 1 base, with 10 bases between. Germline V gene data show CDR1 as SGDLS and CDR2 as YYNGEE. This CDR3 is 14 amino acids long.